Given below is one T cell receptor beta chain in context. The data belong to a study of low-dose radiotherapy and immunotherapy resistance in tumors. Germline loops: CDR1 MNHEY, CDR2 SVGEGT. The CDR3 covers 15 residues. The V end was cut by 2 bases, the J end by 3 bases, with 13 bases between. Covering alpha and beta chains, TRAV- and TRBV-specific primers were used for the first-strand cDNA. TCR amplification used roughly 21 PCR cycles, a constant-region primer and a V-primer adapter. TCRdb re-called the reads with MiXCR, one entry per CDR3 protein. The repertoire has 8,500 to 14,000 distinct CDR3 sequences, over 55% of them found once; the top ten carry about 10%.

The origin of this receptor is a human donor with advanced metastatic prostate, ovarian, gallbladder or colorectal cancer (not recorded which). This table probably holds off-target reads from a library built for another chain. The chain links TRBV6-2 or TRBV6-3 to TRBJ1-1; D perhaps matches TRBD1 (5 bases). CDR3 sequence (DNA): TGTGCCAGCAGTTACCCCGGCCGGGGGGACACTGAAGCTTTCTTT. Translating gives CASSYPGRGDTEAFF.